The clone carrying this T cell receptor beta chain was counted ten times or more. TCRdb re-derived calls from the RT-PCR reads in MiXCR, one entry per CDR3 protein. The repertoire has hundreds of thousands of distinct CDR3 sequences, 13% to 15% of them found once; the top ten carry 3.6%. Trimming left V 3 bases short and J 6 bases short, with 15 bases between. There are 14 residues in the CDR3. Per germline, CDR1 SGHTA and CDR2 FQGTGA. The J gene is TRBJ2-7, the V gene TRBV7-3; TRBD1 is a possible D gene (6 bases). This clonotype originated in a female donor in good health, serving as a healthy control. Sample: memory CD4+ T cells from blood. As DNA, the CDR3 is TGTGCCAGCAGCTTGAGGCAAGGGGGTAGCGAGCAGTACTTC. It yields the protein CASSLRQGGSEQYF.